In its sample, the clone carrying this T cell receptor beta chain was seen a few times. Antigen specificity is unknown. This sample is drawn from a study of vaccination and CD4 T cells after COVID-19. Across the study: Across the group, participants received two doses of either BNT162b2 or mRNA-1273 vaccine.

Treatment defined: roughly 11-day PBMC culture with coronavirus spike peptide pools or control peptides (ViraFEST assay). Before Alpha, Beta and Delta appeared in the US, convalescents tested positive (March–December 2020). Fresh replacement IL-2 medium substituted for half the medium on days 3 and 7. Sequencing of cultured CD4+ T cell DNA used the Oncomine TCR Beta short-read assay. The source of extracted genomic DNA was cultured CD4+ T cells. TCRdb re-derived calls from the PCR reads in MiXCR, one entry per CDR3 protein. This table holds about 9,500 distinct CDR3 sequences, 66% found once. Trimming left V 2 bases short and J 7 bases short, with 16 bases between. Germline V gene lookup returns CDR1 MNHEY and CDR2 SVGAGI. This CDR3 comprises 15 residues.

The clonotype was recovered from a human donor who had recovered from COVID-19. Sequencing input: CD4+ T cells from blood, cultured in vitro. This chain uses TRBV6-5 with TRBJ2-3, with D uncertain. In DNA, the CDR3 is TGTGCCAGCAGTTACGAGCGCCTCATGTCGAATACGCAGTATTTT. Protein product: CASSYERLMSNTQYF.